This T cell receptor (beta chain) was identified in a study of blood T cell repertoires in COVID-19. This CDR3 has 15 amino acids. The V gene's germline CDR1 is LNHDA and CDR2 SQIVND (reference sequence). Germline trimming cut 10 bases from V and 9 bases from J; bases unmatched to any gene: 16. The assay was immunoSEQ multiplex PCR, and TCRdb's table has in-frame clones only and misses some. The profile shows fewer than 250,000 clones, 88% of them singletons. The specimen was peripheral blood. This sequence originates from a human donor in a cohort sampled during active COVID-19. The chain couples TRBV19 to TRBJ2-1; 9 bases map to TRBD2. The CDR3 reads CATRGRGGLGSEQFF. Written as DNA, the CDR3 is TGTGCCACGCGGGGGCGGGGGGGCCTTGGAAGTGAGCAGTTCTTC.